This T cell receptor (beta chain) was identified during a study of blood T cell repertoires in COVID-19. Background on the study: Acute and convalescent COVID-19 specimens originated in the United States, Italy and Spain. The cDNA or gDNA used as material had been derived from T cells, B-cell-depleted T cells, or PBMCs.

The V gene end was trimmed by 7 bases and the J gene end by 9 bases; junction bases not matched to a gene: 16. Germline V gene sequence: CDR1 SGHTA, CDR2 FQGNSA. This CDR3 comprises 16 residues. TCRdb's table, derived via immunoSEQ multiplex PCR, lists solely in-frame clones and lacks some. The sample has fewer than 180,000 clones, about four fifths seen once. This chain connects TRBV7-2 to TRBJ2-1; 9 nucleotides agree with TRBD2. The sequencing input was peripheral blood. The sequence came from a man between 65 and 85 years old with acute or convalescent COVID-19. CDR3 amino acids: CASNNIAGALGSEQFF. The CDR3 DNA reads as TGTGCCAGCAACAATATAGCGGGGGCCCTTGGCAGTGAGCAGTTCTTC.